This T cell receptor beta chain was sequenced in a study of breast tumors, draining lymph nodes, adjacent tissues. MiXCR, run by TCRdb on the multiplex PCR reads, gives a single entry per CDR3 protein. The table has about 200,000 distinct CDR3 sequences, less than 40% seen once. CDR1 is SGHTA, CDR2 FQGNSA, per germline. This CDR3 region has 14 residues. V trimming: 1 base; J trimming: 8 bases; junction bases outside the gene matches: 4. Samples came from axillary lymph nodes draining the breast cancer. This clonotype has a count of ten or more. Antigen: not known. Study-level results: Findings are consistent with lymph node origin and intratumoral expansion of most tumor T cells.

This sequence originates from a female donor with breast cancer. Some clones in this sample may be carry-over from other donors' samples. This rearrangement joins TRBV7-2 to TRBJ1-3; 8 bases align to TRBD1. What was sequenced was axillary lymph node tissue. The CDR3 here is CASSLGQGAYTIYF. CDR3 sequence (DNA): TGTGCCAGCAGCTTAGGGCAGGGGGCGTACACCATATATTTT.